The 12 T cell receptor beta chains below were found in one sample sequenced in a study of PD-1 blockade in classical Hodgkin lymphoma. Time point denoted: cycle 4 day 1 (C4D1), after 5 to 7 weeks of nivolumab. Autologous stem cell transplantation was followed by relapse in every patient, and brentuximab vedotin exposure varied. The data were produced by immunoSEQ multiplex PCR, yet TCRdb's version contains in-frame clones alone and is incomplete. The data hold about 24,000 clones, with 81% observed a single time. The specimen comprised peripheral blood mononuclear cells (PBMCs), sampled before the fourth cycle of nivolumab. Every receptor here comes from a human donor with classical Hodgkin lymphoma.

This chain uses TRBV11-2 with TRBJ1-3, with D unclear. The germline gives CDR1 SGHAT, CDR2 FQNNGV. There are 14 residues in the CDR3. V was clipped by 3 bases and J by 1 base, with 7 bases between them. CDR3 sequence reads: CASSFRASGNTIYF. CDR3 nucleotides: TGTGCCAGCAGCTTCCGGGCTTCTGGAAACACCATATATTTT. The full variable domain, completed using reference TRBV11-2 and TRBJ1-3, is EAGVAQSPRYKIIEKRQSVAFWCNPISGHATLYWYQQILGQGPKLLIQFQNNGVVDDSQLPKDRFSAERLKGVDSTLKIQPAKLEDSAVYLCASSFRASGNTIYFGEGSWLTVV.

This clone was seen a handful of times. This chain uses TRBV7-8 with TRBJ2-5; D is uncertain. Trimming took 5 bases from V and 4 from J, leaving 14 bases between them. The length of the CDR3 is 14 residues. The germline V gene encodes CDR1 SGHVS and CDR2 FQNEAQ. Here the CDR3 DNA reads TGTGCCAGCAGCCCCTGGTGGGATTTAGAGACCCAGTACTTC. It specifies CASSPWWDLETQYF. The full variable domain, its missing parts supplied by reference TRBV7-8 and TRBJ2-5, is GAGVSQSPRYKVAKRGQDVALRCDPISGHVSLFWYQQALGQGPEFLTYFQNEAQLDKSGLPSDRFFAERPEGSVSTLKIQRTQQEDSAVYLCASSPWWDLETQYFGPGTRLLVL.

Here the CDR3 reads CASSLMWGHNQPQHF. The CDR3 DNA follows: TGTGCCAGCAGTTTGATGTGGGGACACAATCAGCCCCAGCATTTT. The chain has TRBV28 and TRBJ1-5; D perhaps matches TRBD1 (6 bases). The CDR3 is 15 amino acids. Germline V lookup: CDR1 MDHEN, CDR2 SYDVKM. V was cut by 3 bases and J by 3 bases, with 12 bases left in between.

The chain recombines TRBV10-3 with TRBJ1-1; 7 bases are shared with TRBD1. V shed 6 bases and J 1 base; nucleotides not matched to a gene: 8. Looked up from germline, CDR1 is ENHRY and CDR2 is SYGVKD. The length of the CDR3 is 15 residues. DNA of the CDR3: TGTGCCATCAGGGAAATACAGGGGTCGAACACTGAAGCTTTCTTT. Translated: CAIREIQGSNTEAFF.

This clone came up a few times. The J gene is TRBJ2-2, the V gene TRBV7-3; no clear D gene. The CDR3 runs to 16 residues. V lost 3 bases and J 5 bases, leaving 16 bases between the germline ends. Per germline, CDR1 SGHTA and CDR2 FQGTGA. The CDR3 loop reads CASSLDDSAGTGELFF. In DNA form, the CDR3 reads TGTGCCAGCAGCTTGGATGATTCGGCCGGAACCGGGGAGCTGTTTTTT.

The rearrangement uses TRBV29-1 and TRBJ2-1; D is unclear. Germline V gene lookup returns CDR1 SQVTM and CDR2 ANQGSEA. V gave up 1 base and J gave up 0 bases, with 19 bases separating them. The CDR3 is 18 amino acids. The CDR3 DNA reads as TGCAGCGTTGAAGGCACCTCGTCAGGTATGAGCTCCTACAATGAGCAGTTCTTC. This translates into CSVEGTSSGMSSYNEQFF.

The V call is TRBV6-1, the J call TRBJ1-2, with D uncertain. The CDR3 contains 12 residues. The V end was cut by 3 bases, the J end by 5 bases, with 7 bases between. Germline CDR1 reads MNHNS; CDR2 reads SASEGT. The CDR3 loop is CASSDTPYGYTF. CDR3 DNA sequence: TGTGCCAGCAGTGACACACCATATGGCTACACCTTC.

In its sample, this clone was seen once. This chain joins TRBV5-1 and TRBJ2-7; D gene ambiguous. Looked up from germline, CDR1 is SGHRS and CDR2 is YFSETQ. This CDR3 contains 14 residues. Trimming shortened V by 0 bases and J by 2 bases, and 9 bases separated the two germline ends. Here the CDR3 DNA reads TGCGCCAGCAGCTTGGATCGTCCTCCCTACGAGCAGTACTTC. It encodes CASSLDRPPYEQYF.

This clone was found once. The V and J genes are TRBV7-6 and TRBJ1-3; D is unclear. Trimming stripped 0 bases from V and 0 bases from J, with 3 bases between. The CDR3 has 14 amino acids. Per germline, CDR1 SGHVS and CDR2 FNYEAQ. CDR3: CASSLASSGNTIYF. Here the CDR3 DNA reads TGTGCCAGCAGCTTAGCCAGCTCTGGAAACACCATATATTTT.

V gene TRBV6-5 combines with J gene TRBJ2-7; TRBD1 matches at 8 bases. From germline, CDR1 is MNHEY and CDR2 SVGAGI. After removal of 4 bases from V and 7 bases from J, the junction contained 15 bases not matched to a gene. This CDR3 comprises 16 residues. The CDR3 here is CASSSPRDRLRGEQYF. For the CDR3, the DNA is TGTGCCAGCAGTTCTCCGAGGGACAGGTTAAGGGGGGAGCAGTACTTC.

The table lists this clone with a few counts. The CDR3 nucleotides are TGTGCCAGCAGCCCCACGGGGGACAGGTACGCCTATGGCTACACCTTC. Its translation is CASSPTGDRYAYGYTF. The V call is TRBV28, the J call TRBJ1-2; 8 bases align to TRBD1. The CDR3 extends over 16 amino acids. Trimming at V came to 6 bases and at J to 4 bases, leaving 13 bases not matched to a gene. Per the germline V gene, CDR1 is MDHEN and CDR2 is SYDVKM.

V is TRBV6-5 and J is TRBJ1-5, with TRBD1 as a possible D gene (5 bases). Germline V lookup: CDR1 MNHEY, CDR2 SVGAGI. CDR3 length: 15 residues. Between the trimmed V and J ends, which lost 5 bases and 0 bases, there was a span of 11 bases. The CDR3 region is CASSLGTDSNQPQHF. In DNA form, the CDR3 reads TGTGCCAGCAGTCTCGGGACGGATAGCAATCAGCCCCAGCATTTT.